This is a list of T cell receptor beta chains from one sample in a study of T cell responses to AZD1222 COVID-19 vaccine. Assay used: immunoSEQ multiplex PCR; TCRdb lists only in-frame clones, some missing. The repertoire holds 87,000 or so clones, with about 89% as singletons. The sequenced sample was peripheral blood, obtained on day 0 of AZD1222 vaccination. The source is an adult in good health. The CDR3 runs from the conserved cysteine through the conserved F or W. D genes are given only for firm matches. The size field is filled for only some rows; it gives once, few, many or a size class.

cdr3_nt: TGCGCCAGCAGCGGAACTACGGCTAACTATGGCTACACCTTC; cdr3_aa: CASSGTTANYGYTF; clone_size: once; j_call: TRBJ1-2; v_call: TRBV5-1; d_call: .
cdr3_nt: TGTGCCAGCAGCCCTCCCCCTTTGACTGAAGCTTTCTTT; cdr3_aa: CASSPPPLTEAFF; clone_size: .; j_call: TRBJ1-1; v_call: TRBV6-2/TRBV6-3; d_call: .
cdr3_nt: TGTGCCAGTAGTATGGCAGGGGGCTTTACTGAAGCTTTCTTT; cdr3_aa: CASSMAGGFTEAFF; clone_size: .; j_call: TRBJ1-1; v_call: TRBV19; d_call: TRBD1
cdr3_nt: TGTGCCAGCAGCCAGAGGGACAGGCCTAACTATGGCTACACCTTC; cdr3_aa: CASSQRDRPNYGYTF; clone_size: .; j_call: TRBJ1-2; v_call: TRBV3-1/TRBV3-2; d_call: TRBD1
cdr3_nt: TGTGCCAGCAGCTTAGTTGGGACAGGTGGAGGTCAGCCCCAGCATTTT; cdr3_aa: CASSLVGTGGGQPQHF; clone_size: .; j_call: TRBJ1-5; v_call: TRBV7-9; d_call: TRBD1
cdr3_nt: TGCGCCAGCAGCTTGGGGGCAGAAGCTTTCTTT; cdr3_aa: CASSLGAEAFF; clone_size: .; j_call: TRBJ1-1; v_call: TRBV5-1; d_call: .
cdr3_nt: TGTGCCAGCAGCCCTCGCGGGGGGGATAAGCCCTATGGCTACACCTTC; cdr3_aa: CASSPRGGDKPYGYTF; clone_size: .; j_call: TRBJ1-2; v_call: TRBV11-2; d_call: .
cdr3_nt: TGTGCCAGCAGGTCTGCGAACTGGGGGCAGTTCTTC; cdr3_aa: CASRSANWGQFF; clone_size: once; j_call: TRBJ2-1; v_call: TRBV7-9; d_call: .
cdr3_nt: TGTGCCAGCAGCCGCGAGCCGGTCCCCCCAAACTACGAGCAGTACTTC; cdr3_aa: CASSREPVPPNYEQYF; clone_size: .; j_call: TRBJ2-7; v_call: TRBV11-3; d_call: .
cdr3_nt: TGTGCCAGCAGCTTAGGAGAAAGCAATGGCTACACCTTC; cdr3_aa: CASSLGESNGYTF; clone_size: .; j_call: TRBJ1-2; v_call: TRBV7-3; d_call: .
cdr3_nt: TGTGCCAGCAGCACAAAACTTGCAGGCCCTAATTCACCCCTCCACTTT; cdr3_aa: CASSTKLAGPNSPLHF; clone_size: once; j_call: TRBJ1-6; v_call: TRBV5-8; d_call: .
cdr3_nt: TGCGCCAGCAGCTCCCAGGGGGCGCACACTGAAGCTTTCTTT; cdr3_aa: CASSSQGAHTEAFF; clone_size: .; j_call: TRBJ1-1; v_call: TRBV5-1; d_call: TRBD1
cdr3_nt: TGTGCCAGCACGGAGGGGCCTCACTCCACAGATACGCAGTATTTT; cdr3_aa: CASTEGPHSTDTQYF; clone_size: .; j_call: TRBJ2-3; v_call: TRBV2; d_call: .
cdr3_nt: TGTGCCACCGCAGGCGAGAAGGGTCAGCCCCAGCATTTT; cdr3_aa: CATAGEKGQPQHF; clone_size: .; j_call: TRBJ1-5; v_call: TRBV15; d_call: .
cdr3_nt: TGTGCCAGCAGCTCGAAGACTAGCGGGGGGTACAATGAGCAGTTCTTC; cdr3_aa: CASSSKTSGGYNEQFF; clone_size: few; j_call: TRBJ2-1; v_call: TRBV11-3; d_call: TRBD2
cdr3_nt: TGTGCCAGCAGTGTCGTCAATGAGCAGTTCTTC; cdr3_aa: CASSVVNEQFF; clone_size: .; j_call: TRBJ2-1; v_call: TRBV2; d_call: .
cdr3_nt: TGTGCCAGCAGTAGGGGAAGGGGAATGCATGGCTACACCTTC; cdr3_aa: CASSRGRGMHGYTF; clone_size: .; j_call: TRBJ1-2; v_call: TRBV6-5; d_call: .
cdr3_nt: TGTGCCAGTAGTATAGAAGGAGCGGGGGGCCCCTACAATGAGCAGTTCTTC; cdr3_aa: CASSIEGAGGPYNEQFF; clone_size: .; j_call: TRBJ2-1; v_call: TRBV19; d_call: TRBD2
cdr3_nt: TGTGCCAGCAGCCCTCAACTAGCATCCGGGGAGCTGTTTTTT; cdr3_aa: CASSPQLASGELFF; clone_size: .; j_call: TRBJ2-2; v_call: TRBV13; d_call: .
cdr3_nt: TGTGCCAGTAGTATAGCACTGACTAGCGGGGGGCTGTACGAGCAGTACTTC; cdr3_aa: CASSIALTSGGLYEQYF; clone_size: .; j_call: TRBJ2-7; v_call: TRBV19; d_call: TRBD2
cdr3_nt: TGCGCCAGCAGCGGGACAATAAGTGCAGATACGCAGTATTTT; cdr3_aa: CASSGTISADTQYF; clone_size: .; j_call: TRBJ2-3; v_call: TRBV4-1; d_call: .
cdr3_nt: TGTGCCAGCAGTGAAACACTAGGTGGGACGCAGAGGCAGTTCTTC; cdr3_aa: CASSETLGGTQRQFF; clone_size: .; j_call: TRBJ2-1; v_call: TRBV2; d_call: .
cdr3_nt: TGTGCCAGCAGTTTATTAAATTCACCCCTCCACTTT; cdr3_aa: CASSLLNSPLHF; clone_size: .; j_call: TRBJ1-6; v_call: TRBV12-3/TRBV12-4; d_call: .
cdr3_nt: TGTGCCAGCAGCGAAGTCCAGCGGGATCAGTTCTTC; cdr3_aa: CASSEVQRDQFF; clone_size: few; j_call: TRBJ2-1; v_call: TRBV6-1; d_call: TRBD2
cdr3_nt: TGTGCCTGGAGTCCAGGGCCCTACGAGCAGTACTTC; cdr3_aa: CAWSPGPYEQYF; clone_size: once; j_call: TRBJ2-7; v_call: TRBV30; d_call: .
cdr3_nt: TGTGCCAGCAGTCCGACAGGGCAAGAGACCCAGTACTTC; cdr3_aa: CASSPTGQETQYF; clone_size: .; j_call: TRBJ2-5; v_call: TRBV11-3; d_call: TRBD1
cdr3_nt: TGCGCCAGCAGTGATACGACTAGCGGAGATACGCAGTATTTT; cdr3_aa: CASSDTTSGDTQYF; clone_size: .; j_call: TRBJ2-3; v_call: TRBV10-1; d_call: TRBD2
cdr3_nt: TGTGCCAGCTCCCCGGCGACAGGGGGCACTGAAGCTTTCTTT; cdr3_aa: CASSPATGGTEAFF; clone_size: .; j_call: TRBJ1-1; v_call: TRBV18; d_call: TRBD1
cdr3_nt: TGTGCCAGCAGCTTTGCGGGGGCGACGCGGGCTAGCACAGATACGCAGTATTTT; cdr3_aa: CASSFAGATRASTDTQYF; clone_size: .; j_call: TRBJ2-3; v_call: TRBV5-4; d_call: .
cdr3_nt: TGTGCCAGCAGTTACTCTCCGGGGATAATAGCCAAAAACATTCAGTACTTC; cdr3_aa: CASSYSPGIIAKNIQYF; clone_size: once; j_call: TRBJ2-4; v_call: TRBV6-2/TRBV6-3; d_call: .
cdr3_nt: TGCAGCGTAAGCGGACAGAACTACGAGCAGTACTTC; cdr3_aa: CSVSGQNYEQYF; clone_size: .; j_call: TRBJ2-7; v_call: TRBV29-1; d_call: .
cdr3_nt: TGTGCCAGCAGCTGGGCCGGGGGGACCGGCGGCTACACCTTC; cdr3_aa: CASSWAGGTGGYTF; clone_size: .; j_call: TRBJ1-2; v_call: TRBV5-6; d_call: .
cdr3_nt: TGCGCCAGCGGCGACGGCTCCTACAATGAGCAGTTCTTC; cdr3_aa: CASGDGSYNEQFF; clone_size: .; j_call: TRBJ2-1; v_call: TRBV5-1; d_call: .
cdr3_nt: TGTGCCAGCAGTTACTCGTTTATTCAGTACTTC; cdr3_aa: CASSYSFIQYF; clone_size: once; j_call: TRBJ2-4; v_call: TRBV6-5; d_call: .
cdr3_nt: TGCAGTGCTAGTGGGGGGTTGGAGACCCAGTACTTC; cdr3_aa: CSASGGLETQYF; clone_size: .; j_call: TRBJ2-5; v_call: TRBV20-1; d_call: .
cdr3_nt: TGTGCCAGCAGTGAATTGGCCGGAGCGGGGATTATCACAGATACGCAGTATTTT; cdr3_aa: CASSELAGAGIITDTQYF; clone_size: .; j_call: TRBJ2-3; v_call: TRBV6-1; d_call: TRBD2
cdr3_nt: TGTGCCAGCAGCCAAGACAGGGTAGACACCATATATTTT; cdr3_aa: CASSQDRVDTIYF; clone_size: few; j_call: TRBJ1-3; v_call: TRBV3-1/TRBV3-2; d_call: .
cdr3_nt: TGCAGTGCTCTGAGGGGTGGCGCTTTCTTT; cdr3_aa: CSALRGGAFF; clone_size: .; j_call: TRBJ1-1; v_call: TRBV20-1; d_call: .
cdr3_nt: TGTGCCAGCAGCGGCTCGGTGGGGCAGTTCTTC; cdr3_aa: CASSGSVGQFF; clone_size: few; j_call: TRBJ2-1; v_call: TRBV9; d_call: .
cdr3_nt: TGTGCCAGCAGCTGGACTAGCGGGGGATCCACAGATACGCAGTATTTT; cdr3_aa: CASSWTSGGSTDTQYF; clone_size: .; j_call: TRBJ2-3; v_call: TRBV11-3; d_call: TRBD2
cdr3_nt: TGTGCCACCAGCAGAGATGTAGGGGTGAGCACTGAAGCTTTCTTT; cdr3_aa: CATSRDVGVSTEAFF; clone_size: .; j_call: TRBJ1-1; v_call: TRBV15; d_call: .
cdr3_nt: TGTGCCAGGCCTGAAGCTTTCTTT; cdr3_aa: CARPEAFF; clone_size: .; j_call: TRBJ1-1; v_call: TRBV19; d_call: .
cdr3_nt: TGTGCCAGTAGTATGAGTCAGCAAGAGACCCAGTACTTC; cdr3_aa: CASSMSQQETQYF; clone_size: .; j_call: TRBJ2-5; v_call: TRBV19; d_call: .
cdr3_nt: TGTGCCAGCAGCGCCGAGGGGCGGGGTCCCTACGAGCAGTACTTC; cdr3_aa: CASSAEGRGPYEQYF; clone_size: .; j_call: TRBJ2-7; v_call: TRBV11-3; d_call: .
cdr3_nt: TGTGCCAGCAGCTTCGGGAGGGGGGACACCGGGGAGCTGTTTTTT; cdr3_aa: CASSFGRGDTGELFF; clone_size: .; j_call: TRBJ2-2; v_call: TRBV7-2; d_call: TRBD2
cdr3_nt: TGTGCCAGTAGGGCGACATTCTATGGCTACACCTTC; cdr3_aa: CASRATFYGYTF; clone_size: .; j_call: TRBJ1-2; v_call: TRBV19; d_call: .
cdr3_nt: TGTGCCAGCTCAACGACAGGGGCGATTGGAAACACCATATATTTT; cdr3_aa: CASSTTGAIGNTIYF; clone_size: .; j_call: TRBJ1-3; v_call: TRBV18; d_call: TRBD1
cdr3_nt: TGTGCCAGCAGCTGGGACAGGGCACCTCTAAGCCACTTT; cdr3_aa: CASSWDRAPLSHF; clone_size: .; j_call: TRBJ1-6; v_call: TRBV5-6; d_call: TRBD1
cdr3_nt: TGCAGCGTTGGGGACAACAACTATGGCTACACCTTC; cdr3_aa: CSVGDNNYGYTF; clone_size: .; j_call: TRBJ1-2; v_call: TRBV29-1; d_call: .
cdr3_nt: TGTGCCATCAGTGATTCCCGGGGAGTTGAGACCCAGTACTTC; cdr3_aa: CAISDSRGVETQYF; clone_size: .; j_call: TRBJ2-5; v_call: TRBV10-3; d_call: .
cdr3_nt: TGCGCCAGCAGCCAGAGACAGGGGGCAGGGCAGCCCCAGCATTTT; cdr3_aa: CASSQRQGAGQPQHF; clone_size: .; j_call: TRBJ1-5; v_call: TRBV4-1; d_call: TRBD1
cdr3_nt: TGCGCCGGCAGCCAAACTGGGGGGCGTGGTACGAATGAGCAGTTCTTC; cdr3_aa: CAGSQTGGRGTNEQFF; clone_size: .; j_call: TRBJ2-1; v_call: TRBV4-1; d_call: .
cdr3_nt: TGTGCCAGCAGCGCGACAGGGTTTGGAGAGACCCAGTACTTC; cdr3_aa: CASSATGFGETQYF; clone_size: once; j_call: TRBJ2-5; v_call: TRBV9; d_call: TRBD1
cdr3_nt: TGCGCCAGCAGCCAAACCAGGGGCTCCAACACTGAAGCTTTCTTT; cdr3_aa: CASSQTRGSNTEAFF; clone_size: .; j_call: TRBJ1-1; v_call: TRBV5-1; d_call: .
cdr3_nt: TGTGCCAGCAGTTCACAGGGGGCTCATGGGGCCAACGTCCTGACTTTC; cdr3_aa: CASSSQGAHGANVLTF; clone_size: .; j_call: TRBJ2-6; v_call: TRBV28; d_call: TRBD1